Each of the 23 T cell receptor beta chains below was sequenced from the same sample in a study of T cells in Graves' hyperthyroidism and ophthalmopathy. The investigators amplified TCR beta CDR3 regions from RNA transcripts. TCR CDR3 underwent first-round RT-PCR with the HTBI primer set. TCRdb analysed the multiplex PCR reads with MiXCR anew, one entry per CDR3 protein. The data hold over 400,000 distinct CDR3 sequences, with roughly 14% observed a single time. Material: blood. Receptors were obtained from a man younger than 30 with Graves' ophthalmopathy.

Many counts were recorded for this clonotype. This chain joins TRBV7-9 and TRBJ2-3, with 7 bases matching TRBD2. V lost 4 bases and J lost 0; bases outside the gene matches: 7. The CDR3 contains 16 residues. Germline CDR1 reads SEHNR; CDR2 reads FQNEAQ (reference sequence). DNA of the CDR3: TGTGCCAGCAGCTCCTCGGGAGCGGGGAGCACAGATACGCAGTATTTT. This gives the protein CASSSSGAGSTDTQYF.

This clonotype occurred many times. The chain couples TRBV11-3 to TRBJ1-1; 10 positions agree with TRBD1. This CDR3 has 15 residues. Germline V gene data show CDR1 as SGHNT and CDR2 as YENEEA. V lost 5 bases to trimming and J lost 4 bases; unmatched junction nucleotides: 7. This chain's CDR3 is CASSPGQGGSTEAFF. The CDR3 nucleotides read TGTGCCAGCAGCCCTGGACAGGGGGGTTCCACTGAAGCTTTCTTT.

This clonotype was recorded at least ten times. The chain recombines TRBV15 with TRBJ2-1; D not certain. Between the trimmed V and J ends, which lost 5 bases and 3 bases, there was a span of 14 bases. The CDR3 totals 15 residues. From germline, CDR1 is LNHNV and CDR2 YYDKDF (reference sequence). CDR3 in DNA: TGTGCCACCAGCCCACAGAACACGGGCTACAATGAGCAGTTCTTC. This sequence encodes CATSPQNTGYNEQFF.

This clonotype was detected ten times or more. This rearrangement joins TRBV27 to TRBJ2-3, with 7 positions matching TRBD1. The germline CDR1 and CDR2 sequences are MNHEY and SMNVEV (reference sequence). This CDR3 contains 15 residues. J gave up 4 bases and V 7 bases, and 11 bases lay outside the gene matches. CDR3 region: CASTPWRGGADTQYF. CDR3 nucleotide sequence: TGTGCCAGCACCCCCTGGCGAGGGGGCGCAGATACGCAGTATTTT.

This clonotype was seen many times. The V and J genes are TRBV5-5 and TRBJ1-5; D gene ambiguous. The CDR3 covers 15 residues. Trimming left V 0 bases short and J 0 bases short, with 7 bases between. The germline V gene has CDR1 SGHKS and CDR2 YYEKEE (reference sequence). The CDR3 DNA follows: TGTGCCAGCAGCTTGGCCCCCGATAGCAATCAGCCCCAGCATTTT. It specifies CASSLAPDSNQPQHF.

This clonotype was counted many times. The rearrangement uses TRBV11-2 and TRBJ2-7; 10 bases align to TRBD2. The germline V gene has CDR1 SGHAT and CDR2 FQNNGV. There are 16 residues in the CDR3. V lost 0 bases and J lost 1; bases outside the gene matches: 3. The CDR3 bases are TGTGCCAGCAGCTTAGATCAACTAGCGGGATCCTACGAGCAGTACTTC. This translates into CASSLDQLAGSYEQYF.

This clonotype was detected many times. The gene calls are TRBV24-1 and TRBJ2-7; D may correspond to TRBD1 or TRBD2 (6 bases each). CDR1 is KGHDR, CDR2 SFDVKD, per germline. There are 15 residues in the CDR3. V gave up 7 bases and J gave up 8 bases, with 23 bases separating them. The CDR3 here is CATSQGGGKLGQQYF. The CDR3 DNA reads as TGTGCCACCAGCCAAGGGGGAGGCAAACTAGGGCAGCAGTACTTC.

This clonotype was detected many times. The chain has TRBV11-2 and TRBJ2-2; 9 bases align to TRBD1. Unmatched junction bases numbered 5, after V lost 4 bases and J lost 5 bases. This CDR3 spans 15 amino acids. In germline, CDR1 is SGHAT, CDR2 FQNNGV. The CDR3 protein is CASSWGQGWTGELFF. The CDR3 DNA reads TGTGCCAGCAGCTGGGGACAGGGCTGGACCGGGGAGCTGTTTTTT.

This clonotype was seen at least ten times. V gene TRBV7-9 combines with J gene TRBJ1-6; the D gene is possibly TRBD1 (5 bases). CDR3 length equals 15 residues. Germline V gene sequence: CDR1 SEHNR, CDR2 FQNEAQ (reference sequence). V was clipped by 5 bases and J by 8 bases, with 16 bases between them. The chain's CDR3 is CASSLRDLDYSPLHF. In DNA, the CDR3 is TGTGCCAGCAGCCTCCGGGACCTAGACTATTCACCCCTCCACTTT.

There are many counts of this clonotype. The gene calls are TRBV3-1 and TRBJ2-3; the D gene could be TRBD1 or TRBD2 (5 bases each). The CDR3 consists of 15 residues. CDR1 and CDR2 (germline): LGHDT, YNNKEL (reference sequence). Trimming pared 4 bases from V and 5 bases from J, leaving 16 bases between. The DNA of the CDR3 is TGTGCCAGCAGCCGTCTATCGGGGCCGGGAGATACGCAGTATTTT. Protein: CASSRLSGPGDTQYF.

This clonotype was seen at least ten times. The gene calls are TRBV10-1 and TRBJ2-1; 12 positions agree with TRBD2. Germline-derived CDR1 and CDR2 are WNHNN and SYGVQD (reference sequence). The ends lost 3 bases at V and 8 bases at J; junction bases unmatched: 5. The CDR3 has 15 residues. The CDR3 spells CASSDMTSGGYEQFF. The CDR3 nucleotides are TGCGCCAGCAGTGACATGACTAGCGGGGGTTATGAGCAGTTCTTC.

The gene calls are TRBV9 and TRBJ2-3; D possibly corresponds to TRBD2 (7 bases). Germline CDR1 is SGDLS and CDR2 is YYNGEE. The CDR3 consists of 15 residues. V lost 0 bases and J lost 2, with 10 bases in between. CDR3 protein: CASSVGGGPTDTQYF. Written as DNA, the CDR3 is TGTGCCAGCAGCGTAGGGGGGGGCCCCACAGATACGCAGTATTTT.

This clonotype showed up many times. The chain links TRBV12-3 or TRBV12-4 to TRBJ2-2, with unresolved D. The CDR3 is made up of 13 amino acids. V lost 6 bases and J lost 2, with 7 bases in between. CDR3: CASRGPNTGELFF. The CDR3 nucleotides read TGTGCCAGCAGAGGACCAAACACCGGGGAGCTGTTTTTT.

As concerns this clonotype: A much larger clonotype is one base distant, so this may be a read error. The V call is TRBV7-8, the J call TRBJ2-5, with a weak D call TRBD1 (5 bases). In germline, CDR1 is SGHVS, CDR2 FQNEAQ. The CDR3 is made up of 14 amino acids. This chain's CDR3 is CASSQEAGPETQCF. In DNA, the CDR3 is TGTGCCAGCAGCCAAGAGGCAGGGCCAGAGACCCAGTGCTTC.

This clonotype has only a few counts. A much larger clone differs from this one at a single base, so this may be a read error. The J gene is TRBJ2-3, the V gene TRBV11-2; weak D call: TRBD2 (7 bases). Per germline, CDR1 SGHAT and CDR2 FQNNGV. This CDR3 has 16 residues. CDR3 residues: CASTKGDGGHTDAQYF. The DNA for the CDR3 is TGTGCCAGCACAAAGGGGGACGGGGGGCACACAGATGCGCAGTATTTT. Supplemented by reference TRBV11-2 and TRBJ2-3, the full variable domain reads EAGVAQSPRYKIIEKRQSVAFWCNPISGHATLYWYQQILGQGPKLLIQFQNNGVVDDSQLPKDRFSAERLKGVDSTLKIQPAKLEDSAVYLCASTKGDGGHTDAQYFGPGTRLTVL.

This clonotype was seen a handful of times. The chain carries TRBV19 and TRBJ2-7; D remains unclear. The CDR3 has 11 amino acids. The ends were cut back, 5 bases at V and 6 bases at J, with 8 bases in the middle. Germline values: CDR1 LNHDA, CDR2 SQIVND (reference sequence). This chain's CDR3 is CASSGKGEQYF. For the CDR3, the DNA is TGTGCCAGTAGTGGGAAGGGCGAGCAGTACTTC. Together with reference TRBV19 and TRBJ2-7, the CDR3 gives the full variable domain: DGGITQSPKYLFRKEGQNVTLSCEQNLNHDAMYWYRQDPGQGLRLIYYSQIVNDFQKGDIAEGYSVSREKKESFPLTVTSAQKNPTAFYLCASSGKGEQYFGPGTRLTVT.

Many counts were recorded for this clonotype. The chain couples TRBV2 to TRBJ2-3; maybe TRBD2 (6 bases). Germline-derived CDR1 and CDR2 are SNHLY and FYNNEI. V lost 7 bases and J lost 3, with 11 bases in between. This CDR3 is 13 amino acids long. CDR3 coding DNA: TGTGCCAGCACCCTCGGGGGAACAGATACGCAGTATTTT. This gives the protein CASTLGGTDTQYF.

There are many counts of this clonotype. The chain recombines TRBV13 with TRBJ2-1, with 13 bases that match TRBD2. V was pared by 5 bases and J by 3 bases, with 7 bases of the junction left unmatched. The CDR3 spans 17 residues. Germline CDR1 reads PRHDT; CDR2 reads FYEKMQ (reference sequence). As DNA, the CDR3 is TGTGCCAGCAGCCCGACTAGCGGGGGGCCAGTCTACAATGAGCAGTTCTTC. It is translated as CASSPTSGGPVYNEQFF.

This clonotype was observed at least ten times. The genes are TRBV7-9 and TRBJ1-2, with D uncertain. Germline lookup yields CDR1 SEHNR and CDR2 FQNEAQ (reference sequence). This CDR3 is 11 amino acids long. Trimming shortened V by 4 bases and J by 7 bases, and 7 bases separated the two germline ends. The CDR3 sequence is CASSSRPGYTF. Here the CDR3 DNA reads TGTGCCAGCAGCTCCAGGCCTGGCTACACCTTC.

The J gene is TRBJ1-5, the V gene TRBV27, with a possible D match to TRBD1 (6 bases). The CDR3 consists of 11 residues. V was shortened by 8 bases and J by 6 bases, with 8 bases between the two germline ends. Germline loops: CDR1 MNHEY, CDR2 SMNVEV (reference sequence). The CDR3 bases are TGTGCCAGCGGGGGGCCTCAGCCCCAGCATTTT. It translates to CASGGPQPQHF.

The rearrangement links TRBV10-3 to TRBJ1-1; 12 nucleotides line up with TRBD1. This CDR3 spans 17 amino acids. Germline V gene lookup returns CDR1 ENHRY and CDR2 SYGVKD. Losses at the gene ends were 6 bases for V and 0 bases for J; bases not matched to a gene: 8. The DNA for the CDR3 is TGTGCCATCAGCAACCTCGGGACAGGGGGCGTGAACACTGAAGCTTTCTTT. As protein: CAISNLGTGGVNTEAFF.

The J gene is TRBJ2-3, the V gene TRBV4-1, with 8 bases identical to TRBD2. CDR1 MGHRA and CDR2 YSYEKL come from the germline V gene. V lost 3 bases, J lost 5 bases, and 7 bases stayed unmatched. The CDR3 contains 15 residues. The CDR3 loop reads CASSQTGLGVDTQYF. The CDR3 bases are TGCGCCAGCAGCCAGACGGGACTAGGGGTAGATACGCAGTATTTT.

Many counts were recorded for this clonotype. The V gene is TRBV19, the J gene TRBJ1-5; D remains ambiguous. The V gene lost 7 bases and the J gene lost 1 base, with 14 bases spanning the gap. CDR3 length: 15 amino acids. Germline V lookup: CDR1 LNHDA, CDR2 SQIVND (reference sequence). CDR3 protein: CASIPGVWSNQPQHF. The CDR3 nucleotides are TGTGCCAGTATCCCGGGCGTGTGGAGCAATCAGCCCCAGCATTTT.